This is a list of T cell receptor beta chains from one sample in a study of identical twins. One entry per CDR3 protein results from TCRdb running MiXCR on the 5' RACE reads. The sample consists of about 520,000 distinct CDR3 sequences, under 25% of them appearing once. The same sample was also studied in work on T cells expressing NK-cell markers.

Sequencing was performed on CD4+ T cells sorted from blood. The receptors originated from a woman aged 18 to 35 in good health. The CDR3 runs from the conserved cysteine through the conserved F or W. A D gene is named only where the DNA matches it firmly. Clone size is not always given. Where it is, it says once, few, many or a class for expanded clones.

TRBV5-1	TRBD2	many	16	TRBJ2-2	TGCGCCAGCAGCTTCCCAGCGGGGATTAACACCGGGGAGCTGTTTTTT	CASSFPAGINTGELFF
TRBV4-3	NA	NA	13	TRBJ2-5	TGCGCCAGCAGCCAAGATGGAAGGGAGACCCAGTACTTC	CASSQDGRETQYF
TRBV6-1	TRBD2	NA	17	TRBJ2-1	TGTGCCAGCAAGAGCGGGGGGGCAAATGGCCCCTACAATGAGCAGTTCTTC	CASKSGGANGPYNEQFF
TRBV20-1	TRBD1	many	14	TRBJ2-3	TGCAGTGCTTTGGACAGGCGAAGCACAGATACGCAGTATTTT	CSALDRRSTDTQYF
TRBV5-8	TRBD2	few	16	TRBJ2-1	TGTGCCAGCAGCGCTCCCGGGACTAGCTTCAGTAATGAGCAGTTCTTC	CASSAPGTSFSNEQFF
TRBV20-1	NA	NA	15	TRBJ2-5	TGCAGTGCTAGAGATTCCGGGACACTCCAAGAGACCCAGTACTTC	CSARDSGTLQETQYF
TRBV10-3	TRBD1	NA	14	TRBJ2-2	TGTGCCATCAAAGGGGGCGCCGACACCGGGGAGCTGTTTTTT	CAIKGGADTGELFF
TRBV11-3	NA	NA	15	TRBJ2-5	TGTGCCAGCAGCCCACCCCAACGGAACCAAGAGACCCAGTACTTC	CASSPPQRNQETQYF
TRBV29-1	TRBD1	NA	13	TRBJ1-2	TGCAGCGTACTGACAGGGAAGGCCTACGGCTACACCTTC	CSVLTGKAYGYTF
TRBV6-6	NA	few	13	TRBJ2-7	TGTGCCAGCAGGGGAGATAACTCCTACGAGCAGTACTTC	CASRGDNSYEQYF
TRBV7-2	NA	NA	15	TRBJ2-1	TGTGCCAGCAGTTCCACGGGGACAAGTTACAATGAGCAGTTCTTC	CASSSTGTSYNEQFF
TRBV20-1	NA	many	15	TRBJ2-3	TGCAGTGCTAGAGAACGGAGGCGGGGCACAGATACGCAGTATTTT	CSARERRRGTDTQYF
TRBV21-1	NA	many	13	TRBJ2-3	TGTGCCAGCAGCAACAACGGGACCCATACGCAGTATTTT	CASSNNGTHTQYF
TRBV5-1	NA	few	13	TRBJ2-1	TGCGCCAGCAGCTTAGCTTACAAGAATGAGCAGTTCTTC	CASSLAYKNEQFF
TRBV7-2	NA	many	12	TRBJ2-7	TGTGCCAGCAGTCGAACGAGCTACGAGCAGTACTTC	CASSRTSYEQYF
TRBV10-3	NA	NA	15	TRBJ2-5	TGTGCCATCAGTGATCGGGTGGGGGGAGTGGAGACCCAGTACTTC	CAISDRVGGVETQYF
TRBV6-5	NA	few	15	TRBJ1-2	TGTGCCAGCAGTTACTCCCAGAGGAGGACTGATGGCTACACCTTC	CASSYSQRRTDGYTF
TRBV20-1	NA	few	14	TRBJ2-2	TGCAGTGCTAGAACCCCAGGGGGGACCGGGGAGCTGTTTTTT	CSARTPGGTGELFF
TRBV20-1	NA	few	13	TRBJ2-7	TGCAGTGCTAGAGTGAAAGGCTCCTACGAGCAGTACTTC	CSARVKGSYEQYF
TRBV29-1	NA	few	13	TRBJ1-2	TGCAGCGTTGTTTGGGTGGCAGTTGGTGGCTACACCTTC	CSVVWVAVGGYTF
TRBV20-1	NA	few	13	TRBJ1-5	TGCAGTGCTATTCGGGGGAGCAATCAGCCCCAGCATTTT	CSAIRGSNQPQHF
TRBV21-1	NA	NA	15	TRBJ1-4	TGTGCCCTCCGACAGGGCTTTACAACTAATGAAAAACTGTTTTTT	CALRQGFTTNEKLFF
TRBV20-1	NA	many	12	TRBJ1-1	TGCAGTGCTAGACAGGACTCGGTTCAAGCTTTCTTT	CSARQDSVQAFF
TRBV20-1	NA	few	13	TRBJ2-7	TGCAGTGCCCCATATATAACCGGAGTAGAGCAGTACTTC	CSAPYITGVEQYF
TRBV12-3/TRBV12-4	NA	few	14	TRBJ2-1	TGTGCCAGCAGTTTAGCGGGCAGCAACCCCGAGCAGTTCTTC	CASSLAGSNPEQFF
TRBV29-1	NA	few	11	TRBJ2-5	TGCAGCGTTGAAGTATCCGGGACCCAGTACTTC	CSVEVSGTQYF
TRBV7-9	NA	few	16	TRBJ2-5	TGTGCCAGCAGTGGGCTACTAAAACGGGGACAAGAGACCCAGTACTTC	CASSGLLKRGQETQYF
TRBV9	NA	NA	14	TRBJ2-1	TGTGCCAGCAGCGCCCGGACTGCGTACAATGAGCAGTTCTTC	CASSARTAYNEQFF
TRBV9	TRBD1	NA	16	TRBJ2-3	TGTGCCAGCAGCGTAGGTCCAGGGGGCGTAGCAGATACGCAGTATTTT	CASSVGPGGVADTQYF
TRBV29-1	TRBD2	few	16	TRBJ2-1	TGCAGTGGCCGCTCCGCGACTAGCGGGAGACCCAATGAGCAGTTCTTC	CSGRSATSGRPNEQFF
TRBV5-6	NA	NA	14	TRBJ2-2	TGTGCCAGCACTAGACGAAGTAACACCGGGGAGCTGTTTTTT	CASTRRSNTGELFF
TRBV11-2	TRBD2	NA	19	TRBJ2-1	TGTGCCAGCAGCTCTCCCTGGCGGTCGGGACTAGCGGGAGATTATGAGCAGTTCTTC	CASSSPWRSGLAGDYEQFF
TRBV12-5	NA	many	11	TRBJ2-1	TGTGTATGGACGGGATACAATGAGCAGTTCTTC	CVWTGYNEQFF
TRBV20-1	TRBD1	many	15	TRBJ1-4	TGCAGTGCTAGGGTTGTAGACAGGGGAGGTGAAAAACTGTTTTTT	CSARVVDRGGEKLFF
TRBV12-3/TRBV12-4	NA	many	15	TRBJ2-7	TGTGCCAGCAGTTTAGCTTTCGGGAGAAACTACGAGCAGTACTTC	CASSLAFGRNYEQYF
TRBV6-5	TRBD1	NA	17	TRBJ1-3	TGTGCCAGCAGTTACTCGGGACAGGGAGTTTCTGGAAACACCATATATTTT	CASSYSGQGVSGNTIYF
TRBV5-1	NA	few	14	TRBJ1-1	TGCGCCAGCAGCCCTGTTGGGGTGAACACTGAAGCTTTCTTT	CASSPVGVNTEAFF
TRBV6-5	NA	NA	14	TRBJ1-2	TGTGCCAGCAGTTCCCGCGGACGGTTATATGGCTACACCTTC	CASSSRGRLYGYTF
TRBV5-1	NA	few	12	TRBJ2-1	TGCGCCAGCGGTGACAGCTACAATGAGCAGTTCTTC	CASGDSYNEQFF
TRBV18	TRBD2	NA	15	TRBJ2-3	TGTGCCAGCTCATCGGGACTAGCTTCCACAGATACGCAGTATTTT	CASSSGLASTDTQYF
TRBV11-2	TRBD2	NA	16	TRBJ2-5	TGTGCCAGCAGCTTAGCGTCCGGGCTAGCGGGGGAGACCCAGTACTTC	CASSLASGLAGETQYF
TRBV12-3/TRBV12-4	NA	NA	13	TRBJ2-1	TGTGCCAGCAGGGGCGACAGGTCCAATGAGCAGTTCTTC	CASRGDRSNEQFF
TRBV29-1	NA	few	15	TRBJ1-2	TGCAGCGTTGAAGTCGGGACGTGGGCTAACTATGGCTACACCTTC	CSVEVGTWANYGYTF
TRBV12-3/TRBV12-4	TRBD1	NA	13	TRBJ2-5	TGTGCCAGCATACGGGACAGACAAGAGACCCAGTACTTC	CASIRDRQETQYF
TRBV18	NA	NA	13	TRBJ2-1	TGTGCCAGCTCACCACCGTCGGAGAGAGAGCAGTTCTTC	CASSPPSEREQFF
TRBV4-3	TRBD1	NA	16	TRBJ2-7	TGCGCCAGCAGCCAAGGGGGCGGGACAGGAAACTACGAGCAGTACTTC	CASSQGGGTGNYEQYF
TRBV10-3	TRBD2	NA	13	TRBJ2-7	TGTGCCACCAGTGCGGGGGGCGTCTACGAGCAGTACTTC	CATSAGGVYEQYF
TRBV5-6	NA	NA	16	TRBJ2-1	TGTGCCAGCAGCTTGGCGCGCAAACTAACCTCCTCTGAGCAGTTCTTC	CASSLARKLTSSEQFF
TRBV6-2/TRBV6-3	TRBD1	few	14	TRBJ1-1	TGTGCCAGCAGGCCCCGGACAGGGCGCACTGAAGCTTTCTTT	CASRPRTGRTEAFF